This T cell receptor beta chain was captured by sequencing in a study of technical replicates of blood from a few donors. Some clones are missing from TCRdb's copy, which holds only in-frame ones; the method was immunoSEQ multiplex PCR. The repertoire holds tens of thousands of clones, with roughly 94% as singletons. Trimming removed 3 bases at V and 0 bases at J, with 5 bases between. CDR1 and CDR2 (germline): SGHAT, FQNNGV. This CDR3 comprises 13 residues. This chain connects TRBV11-2 to TRBJ1-1; D gene ambiguous. This TCR was recovered from a human donor in good health. The material sequenced was T cells isolated from PBMCs. CDR3 sequence: CASSFLMNTEAFF. The CDR3 DNA is TGTGCCAGCAGCTTCTTAATGAACACTGAAGCTTTCTTT.